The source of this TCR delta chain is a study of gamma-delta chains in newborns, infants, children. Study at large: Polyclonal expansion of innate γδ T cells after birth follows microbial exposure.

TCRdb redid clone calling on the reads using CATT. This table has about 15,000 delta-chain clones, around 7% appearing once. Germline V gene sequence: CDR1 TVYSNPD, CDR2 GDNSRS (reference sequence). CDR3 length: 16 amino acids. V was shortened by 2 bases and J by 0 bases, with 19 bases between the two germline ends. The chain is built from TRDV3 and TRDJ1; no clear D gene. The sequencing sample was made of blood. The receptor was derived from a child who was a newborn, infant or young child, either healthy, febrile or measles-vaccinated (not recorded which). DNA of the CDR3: TGTGCCTTTGGGGCTTCACTTACTATGTACACCGATAAACTCATCTTT. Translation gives CAFGASLTMYTDKLIF.